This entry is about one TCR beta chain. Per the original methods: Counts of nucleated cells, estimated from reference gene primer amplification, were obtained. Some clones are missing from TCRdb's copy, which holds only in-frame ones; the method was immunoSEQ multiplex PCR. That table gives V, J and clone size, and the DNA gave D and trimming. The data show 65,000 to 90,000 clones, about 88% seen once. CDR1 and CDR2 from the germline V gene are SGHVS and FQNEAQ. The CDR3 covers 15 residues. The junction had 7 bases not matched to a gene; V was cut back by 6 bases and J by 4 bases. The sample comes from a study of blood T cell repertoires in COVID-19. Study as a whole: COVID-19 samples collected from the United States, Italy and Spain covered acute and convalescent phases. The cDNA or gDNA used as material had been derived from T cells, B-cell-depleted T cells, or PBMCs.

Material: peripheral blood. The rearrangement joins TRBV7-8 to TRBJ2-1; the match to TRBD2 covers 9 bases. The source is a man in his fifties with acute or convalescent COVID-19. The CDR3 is CASSSTSGFYNEQFF. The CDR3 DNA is TGTGCCAGCAGTTCGACTAGCGGATTTTACAATGAGCAGTTCTTC.